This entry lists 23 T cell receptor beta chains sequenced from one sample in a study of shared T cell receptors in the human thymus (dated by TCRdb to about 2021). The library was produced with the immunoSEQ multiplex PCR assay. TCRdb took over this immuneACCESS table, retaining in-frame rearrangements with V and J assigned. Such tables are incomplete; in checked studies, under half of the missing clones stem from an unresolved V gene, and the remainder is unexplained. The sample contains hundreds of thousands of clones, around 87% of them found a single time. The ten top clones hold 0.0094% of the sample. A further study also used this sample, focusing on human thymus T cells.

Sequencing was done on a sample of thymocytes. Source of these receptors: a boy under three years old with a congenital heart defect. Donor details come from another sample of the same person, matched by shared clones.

The CDR3 loop is CASSSRGHWDMHNEQFF. Written as DNA, the CDR3 is TGTGCCAGCAGCTCCCGCGGGCATTGGGACATGCACAATGAGCAGTTCTTC. This rearrangement joins TRBV11-2 to TRBJ2-1, with D possibly TRBD1 on 6 matching bases. The CDR3 spans 17 residues. Germline CDR1 reads SGHAT; CDR2 reads FQNNGV. Deletions cut 4 bases from V and 5 bases from J, with 21 bases between.

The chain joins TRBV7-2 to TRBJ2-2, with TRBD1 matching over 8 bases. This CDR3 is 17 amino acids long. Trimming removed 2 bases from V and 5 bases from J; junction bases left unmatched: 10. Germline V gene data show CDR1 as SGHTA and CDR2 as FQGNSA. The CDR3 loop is CASSLSCRGRKTGELFF. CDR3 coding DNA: TGTGCCAGCAGCTTATCATGCAGGGGGCGGAAAACCGGGGAGCTGTTTTTT.

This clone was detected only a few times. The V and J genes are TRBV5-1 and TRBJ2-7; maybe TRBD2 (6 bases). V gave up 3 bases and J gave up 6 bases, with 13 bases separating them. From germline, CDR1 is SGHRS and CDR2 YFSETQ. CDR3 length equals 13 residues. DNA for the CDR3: TGCGCCAGCAGCTCCCTTATGGGAGGCGAGCAGTACTTC. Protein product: CASSSLMGGEQYF.

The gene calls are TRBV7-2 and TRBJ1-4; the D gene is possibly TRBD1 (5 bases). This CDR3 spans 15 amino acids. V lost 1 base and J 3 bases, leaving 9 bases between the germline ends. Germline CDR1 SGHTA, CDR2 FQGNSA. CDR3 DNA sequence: TGTGCCAGCAGCTTAGACGACAGACCTAATGAAAAACTGTTTTTT. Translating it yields CASSLDDRPNEKLFF. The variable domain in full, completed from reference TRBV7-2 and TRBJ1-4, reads GAGVSQSPSNKVTEKGKDVELRCDPISGHTALYWYRQSLGQGLEFLIYFQGNSAPDKSGLPSDRFSAERTGGSVSTLTIQRTQQEDSAVYLCASSLDDRPNEKLFFGSGTQLSVL.

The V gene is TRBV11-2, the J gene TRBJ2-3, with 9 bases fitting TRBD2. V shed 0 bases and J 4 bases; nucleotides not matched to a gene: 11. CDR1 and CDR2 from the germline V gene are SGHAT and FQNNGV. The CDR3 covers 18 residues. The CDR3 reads CASSLDLASGVSADTQYF. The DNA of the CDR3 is TGTGCCAGCAGCTTAGATCTGGCTAGCGGGGTGTCGGCAGATACGCAGTATTTT.

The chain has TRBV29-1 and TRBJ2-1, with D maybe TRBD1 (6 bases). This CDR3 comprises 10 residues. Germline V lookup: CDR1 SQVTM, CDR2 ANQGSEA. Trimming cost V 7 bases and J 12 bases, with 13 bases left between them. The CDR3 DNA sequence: TGCAGCGGGAGGATACAGGGGCAGTTCTTC. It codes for CSGRIQGQFF.

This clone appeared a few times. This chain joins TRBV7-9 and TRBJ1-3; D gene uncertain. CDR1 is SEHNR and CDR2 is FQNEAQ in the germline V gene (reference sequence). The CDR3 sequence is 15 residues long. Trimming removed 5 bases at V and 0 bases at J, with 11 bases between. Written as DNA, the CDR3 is TGTGCCAGCAGCCATAGTTCGAACTCTGGAAACACCATATATTTT. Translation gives CASSHSSNSGNTIYF.

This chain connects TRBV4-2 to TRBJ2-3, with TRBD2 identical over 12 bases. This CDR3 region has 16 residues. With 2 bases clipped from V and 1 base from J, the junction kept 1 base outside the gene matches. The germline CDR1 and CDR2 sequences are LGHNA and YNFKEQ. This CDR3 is CASSQRLAGGTDTQYF. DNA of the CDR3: TGTGCCAGCAGCCAACGACTAGCGGGGGGCACAGATACGCAGTATTTT.

The CDR3 region is CASSLVRTEAFF. The CDR3 coding sequence is TGTGCCAGCAGCTTAGTCCGCACTGAAGCTTTCTTT. V is TRBV11-2 and J is TRBJ1-1; D gene unclear. The CDR3 length is 12 residues. CDR1 is SGHAT and CDR2 is FQNNGV in the germline V gene. Trimming pared 1 base from V and 4 bases from J, leaving 4 bases between.

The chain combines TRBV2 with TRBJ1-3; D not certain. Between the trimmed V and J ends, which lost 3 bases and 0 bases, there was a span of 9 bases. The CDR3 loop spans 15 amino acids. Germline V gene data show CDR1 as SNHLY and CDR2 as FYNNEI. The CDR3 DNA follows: TGTGCCAGCAGTGATCCCCCCCGCTCTGGAAACACCATATATTTT. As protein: CASSDPPRSGNTIYF.

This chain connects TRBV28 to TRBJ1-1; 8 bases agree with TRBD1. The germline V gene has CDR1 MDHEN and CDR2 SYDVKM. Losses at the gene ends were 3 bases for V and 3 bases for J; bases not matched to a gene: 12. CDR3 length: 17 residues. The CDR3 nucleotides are TGTGCCAGCAGTTTCCTGTTCTCCGGACAGGGAGACACTGAAGCTTTCTTT. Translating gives CASSFLFSGQGDTEAFF.

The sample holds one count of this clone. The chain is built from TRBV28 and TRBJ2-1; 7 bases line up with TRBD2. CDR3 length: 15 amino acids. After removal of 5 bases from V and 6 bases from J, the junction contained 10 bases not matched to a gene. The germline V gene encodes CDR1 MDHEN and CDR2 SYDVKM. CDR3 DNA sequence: TGTGCCAGCAGTAATCCGGGACTAAGGTCCAATGAGCAGTTCTTC. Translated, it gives CASSNPGLRSNEQFF. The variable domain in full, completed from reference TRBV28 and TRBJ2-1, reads DVKVTQSSRYLVKRTGEKVFLECVQDMDHENMFWYRQDPGLGLRLIYFSYDVKMKEKGDIPEGYSVSREKKERFSLILESASTNQTSMYLCASSNPGLRSNEQFFGPGTRLTVL.

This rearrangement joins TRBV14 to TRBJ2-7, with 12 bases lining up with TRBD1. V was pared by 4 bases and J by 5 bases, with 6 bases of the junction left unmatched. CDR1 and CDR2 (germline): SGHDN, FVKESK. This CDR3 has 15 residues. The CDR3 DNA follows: TGTGCCAGCAGCCCAGGGGACAGGGGGCTGAACGAGCAGTACTTC. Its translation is CASSPGDRGLNEQYF.

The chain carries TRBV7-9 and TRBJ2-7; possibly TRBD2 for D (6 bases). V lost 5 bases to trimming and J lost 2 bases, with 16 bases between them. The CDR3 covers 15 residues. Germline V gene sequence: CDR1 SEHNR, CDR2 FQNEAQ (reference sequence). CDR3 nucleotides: TGTGCCAGCAGCGTAACGGGGGTGCTGGCCTACGAGCAGTACTTC. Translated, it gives CASSVTGVLAYEQYF.

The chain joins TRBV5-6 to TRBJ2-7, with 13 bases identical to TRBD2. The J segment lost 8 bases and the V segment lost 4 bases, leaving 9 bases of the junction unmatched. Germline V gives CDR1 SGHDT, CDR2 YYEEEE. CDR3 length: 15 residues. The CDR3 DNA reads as TGTGCCAGCAGCAATGGGACTAGCGGGAAACCTAAGCAGTACTTC. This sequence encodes CASSNGTSGKPKQYF.

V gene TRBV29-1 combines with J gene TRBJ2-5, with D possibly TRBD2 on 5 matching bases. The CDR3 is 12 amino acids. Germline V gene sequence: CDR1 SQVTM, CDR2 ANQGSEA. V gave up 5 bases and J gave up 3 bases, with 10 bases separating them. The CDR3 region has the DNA TGCAGCGTTACTAGTTATGAAGAGACCCAGTACTTC. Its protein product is CSVTSYEETQYF.

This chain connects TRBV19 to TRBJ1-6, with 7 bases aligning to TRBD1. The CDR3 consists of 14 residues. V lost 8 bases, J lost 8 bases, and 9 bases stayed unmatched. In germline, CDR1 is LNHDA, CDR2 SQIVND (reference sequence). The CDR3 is CASRQGPLYSPLHF. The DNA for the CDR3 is TGTGCCAGTCGACAGGGACCCCTCTATTCACCCCTCCACTTT.

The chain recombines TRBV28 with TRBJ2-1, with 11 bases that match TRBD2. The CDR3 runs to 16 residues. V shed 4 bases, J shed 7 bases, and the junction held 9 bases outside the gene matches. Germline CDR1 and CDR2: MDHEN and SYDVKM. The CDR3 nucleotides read TGTGCCAGCAGTTACGATAGCGGGAGGGCCCGTAATGAGCAGTTCTTC. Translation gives CASSYDSGRARNEQFF.

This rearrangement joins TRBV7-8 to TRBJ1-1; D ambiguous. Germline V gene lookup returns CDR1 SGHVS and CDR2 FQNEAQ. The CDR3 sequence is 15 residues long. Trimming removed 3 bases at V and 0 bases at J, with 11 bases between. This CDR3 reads CASSFTALMNTEAFF. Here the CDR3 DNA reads TGTGCCAGCAGCTTTACAGCTCTAATGAACACTGAAGCTTTCTTT.

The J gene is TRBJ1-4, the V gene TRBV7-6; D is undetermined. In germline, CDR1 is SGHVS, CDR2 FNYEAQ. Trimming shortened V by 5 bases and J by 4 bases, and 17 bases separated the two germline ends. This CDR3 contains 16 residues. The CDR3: CASSNLHEGRNEKLFF. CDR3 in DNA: TGTGCCAGCAGCAACCTACATGAGGGTCGTAATGAAAAACTGTTTTTT.

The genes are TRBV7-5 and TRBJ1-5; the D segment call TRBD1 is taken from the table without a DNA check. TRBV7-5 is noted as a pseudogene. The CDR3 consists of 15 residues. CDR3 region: CVRSLGRGAYQPQHF. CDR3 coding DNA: TGTGTCAGAAGCTTAGGCAGGGGGGCGTACCAGCCCCAGCATTTT.

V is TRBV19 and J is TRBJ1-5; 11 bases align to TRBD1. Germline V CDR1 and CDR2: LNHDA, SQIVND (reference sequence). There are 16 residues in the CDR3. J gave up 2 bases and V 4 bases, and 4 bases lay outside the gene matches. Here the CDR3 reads CASSTGQGAGNQPQHF. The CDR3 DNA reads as TGTGCCAGTAGTACCGGACAGGGGGCAGGCAATCAGCCCCAGCATTTT. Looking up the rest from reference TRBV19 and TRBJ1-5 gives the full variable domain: DGGITQSPKYLFRKEGQNVTLSCEQNLNHDAMYWYRQDPGQGLRLIYYSQIVNDFQKGDIAEGYSVSREKKESFPLTVTSAQKNPTAFYLCASSTGQGAGNQPQHFGDGTRLSIL.

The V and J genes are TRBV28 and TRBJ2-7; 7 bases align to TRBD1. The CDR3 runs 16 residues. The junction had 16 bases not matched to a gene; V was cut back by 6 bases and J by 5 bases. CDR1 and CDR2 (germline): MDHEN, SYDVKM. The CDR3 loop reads CASSFTPPDRSDEQYF. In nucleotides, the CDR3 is TGTGCCAGCAGCTTTACCCCACCGGACAGGTCGGACGAGCAGTACTTC.